The 30 T cell receptor beta chains given below trace back to one sample, sequenced in a study of T cells in Graves' hyperthyroidism and ophthalmopathy. Regions amplified from RNA transcripts were the TCR beta CDR3 regions. The primer set for the first-round RT-PCR of the TCR CDR3 was HTBI. In TCRdb, the multiplex PCR reads were re-called with MiXCR into one record per CDR3 protein. The sample includes more than 500,000 distinct CDR3 sequences, 12% to 15% of them seen just once. The sample consisted of blood. The origin of the receptors is a woman aged 40-49 years with Graves' hyperthyroidism.

Remarks on this clonotype: The CDR3 does not end in the conserved phenylalanine or tryptophan, so this is likely a read error. V and J are TRBV7-8 and TRBJ2-1; the match to TRBD2 covers 7 bases. Germline-derived CDR1 and CDR2 are SGHVS and FQNEAQ. The J segment lost 6 bases and the V segment lost 4 bases, leaving 15 bases of the junction unmatched. The CDR3 sequence is 17 residues long. Here the CDR3 reads CASSSREGFGSPNEQFS. CDR3 sequence (DNA): TGTGCCAGCAGCTCGAGGGAGGGTTTTGGATCCCCCAATGAGCAGTTCTCC.

J is TRBJ2-5 and V is TRBV7-6; D not certain. This CDR3 has 15 residues. Trimming shortened V by 5 bases and J by 4 bases, and 17 bases separated the two germline ends. The germline gives CDR1 SGHVS, CDR2 FNYEAQ. The CDR3 here is CASSKRAIAGETQYF. CDR3 nucleotide sequence: TGTGCCAGCAGCAAAAGGGCTATTGCAGGAGAGACCCAGTACTTC.

This rearrangement joins TRBV5-1 to TRBJ2-1; 11 positions agree with TRBD2. Losses at the gene ends were 4 bases for V and 6 bases for J; bases not matched to a gene: 9. This CDR3 spans 16 amino acids. Germline lookup yields CDR1 SGHRS and CDR2 YFSETQ. Here the CDR3 DNA reads TGCGCCAGCAGCCCAGGACTAGCGGGTTTGTGCAATGAGCAGTTCTTC. Its protein is CASSPGLAGLCNEQFF. Combining the CDR3 with reference TRBV5-1 and TRBJ2-1 gives the whole variable domain KAGVTQTPRYLIKTRGQQVTLSCSPISGHRSVSWYQQTPGQGLQFLFEYFSETQRNKGNFPGRFSGRQFSNSRSEMNVSTLELGDSALYLCASSPGLAGLCNEQFFGPGTRLTVL.

This clonotype occurred many times. The V gene is TRBV6-1, the J gene TRBJ1-5; D possibly corresponds to TRBD1 (5 bases). Per germline, CDR1 MNHNS and CDR2 SASEGT. The CDR3 has 15 residues. V lost 0 bases to trimming and J lost 4 bases, with 10 bases between them. In DNA form, the CDR3 reads TGTGCCAGCAGTGAAGCCAGGACAAGAAATCAGCCCCAGCATTTT. It encodes CASSEARTRNQPQHF.

The J gene is TRBJ2-1, the V gene TRBV4-2; no clear D. The CDR3 runs to 15 residues. The ends were cut back, 1 base at V and 1 base at J, with 8 bases in the middle. Germline CDR1 reads LGHNA; CDR2 reads YNFKEQ. Here the CDR3 reads CASSQATNSYNEQFF. The CDR3, as DNA: TGTGCCAGCAGCCAAGCTACAAATTCCTACAATGAGCAGTTCTTC.

This clonotype was counted many times. The chain is built from TRBV27 and TRBJ2-7; D gene ambiguous. V shed 1 base and J shed 3 bases, with 13 bases lying between them. In germline, CDR1 is MNHEY, CDR2 SMNVEV (reference sequence). The CDR3 is 15 amino acids. The chain's CDR3 is CASSLFGTDVYEQYF. CDR3 coding DNA: TGTGCCAGCAGTTTATTTGGTACCGACGTCTACGAGCAGTACTTC.

The gene calls are TRBV27 and TRBJ2-6, with D unclear. The V and J ends lost 3 bases and 0 bases respectively, with 9 bases between them. Per the germline V gene, CDR1 is MNHEY and CDR2 is SMNVEV (reference sequence). The CDR3 sequence is 16 residues long. The CDR3 nucleotides are TGTGCCAGCAGTTTCCGTCCGATCTCTGGGGCCAACGTCCTGACTTTC. It yields the protein CASSFRPISGANVLTF. The full variable domain, with the rest looked up from reference TRBV27 and TRBJ2-6, is EAQVTQNPRYLITVTGKKLTVTCSQNMNHEYMSWYRQDPGLGLRQIYYSMNVEVTDKGDVPEGYKVSRKEKRNFPLILESPSPNQTSLYFCASSFRPISGANVLTFGAGSRLTVL.

This clonotype was seen at least ten times. This chain links TRBV20-1 with TRBJ2-6; 7 bases match TRBD2. In germline, CDR1 is DFQATT, CDR2 SNEGSKA (reference sequence). The CDR3 contains 14 residues. The junction had 3 bases not matched to a gene; V was cut back by 3 bases and J by 4 bases. The chain's CDR3 is CSARGGTGANVLTF. The CDR3 DNA is TGCAGTGCTAGGGGGGGGACCGGGGCCAACGTCCTGACTTTC.

This clonotype appeared many times. The V call is TRBV5-8, the J call TRBJ1-2, with TRBD1 identical over 8 bases. Germline V gene sequence: CDR1 SGHTS, CDR2 YDEGEE. V shed 4 bases, J shed 7 bases, and the junction held 6 bases outside the gene matches. This CDR3 region has 13 residues. CDR3 sequence (DNA): TGTGCCAGCAGCGTGGACAGGGCGGGTGGCTACACCTTC. Amino acid sequence: CASSVDRAGGYTF.

This clonotype was detected many times. The J gene is TRBJ2-2, the V gene TRBV5-1, with 7 nucleotides matching TRBD1. Trimming removed 0 bases from V and 5 bases from J; junction bases left unmatched: 4. This CDR3 contains 15 residues. Germline V lookup: CDR1 SGHRS, CDR2 YFSETQ. The CDR3 region is CASSLAGQSTGELFF. CDR3 in DNA: TGCGCCAGCAGCTTGGCGGGACAGTCGACCGGGGAGCTGTTTTTT.

The chain combines TRBV20-1 with TRBJ1-2, with D uncertain. The CDR3 sequence is 13 residues long. Trimming shortened V by 7 bases and J by 10 bases, and 22 bases separated the two germline ends. Germline values: CDR1 DFQATT, CDR2 SNEGSKA (reference sequence). For the CDR3, the DNA is TGCAGTGTTAACACGGGAACTCTTAATACCTACACCTTC. Protein product: CSVNTGTLNTYTF.

As concerns this clonotype: The junction shows a germline mismatch at one end, possibly a read error. CDR3 loop: CAGSPGQTYEQYF. The DNA for the CDR3 is TGCGCCGGCAGCCCTGGACAAACCTACGAGCAGTACTTC. The chain recombines TRBV4-1 with TRBJ2-7; D is possibly TRBD1 (5 bases). The V gene's germline CDR1 is MGHRA and CDR2 YSYEKL. This CDR3 is 13 amino acids long.

There are many counts of this clonotype. This chain uses TRBV28 with TRBJ2-7; TRBD1 matches 9 bases. V lost 3 bases and J lost 1; bases outside the gene matches: 1. CDR1 is MDHEN, CDR2 SYDVKM, per germline. The CDR3 length is 14 residues. This chain's CDR3 is CASSFGTGSYEQYF. CDR3 in DNA: TGTGCCAGCAGTTTCGGGACAGGGTCCTACGAGCAGTACTTC.

This clonotype was counted at least ten times. CDR3 region: CASSYRGLNQPQHF. The CDR3 bases are TGTGCCAGCAGTTATAGGGGGCTTAATCAGCCCCAGCATTTT. The chain couples TRBV6-1 to TRBJ1-5; 7 bases align to TRBD1. J gave up 4 bases and V 5 bases, and 5 bases lay outside the gene matches. Germline CDR1 is MNHNS and CDR2 is SASEGT. The CDR3 length is 14 residues.

This clonotype was observed many times. V gene TRBV11-2 combines with J gene TRBJ2-1, with D uncertain. CDR3 length: 15 residues. The V gene lost 6 bases and the J gene lost 3 bases, with 15 bases spanning the gap. Germline V lookup: CDR1 SGHAT, CDR2 FQNNGV. CDR3 DNA sequence: TGTGCCAGCAGTCCGGAGTTCCATAACTACAATGAGCAGTTCTTC. This codes for CASSPEFHNYNEQFF.

This clonotype was seen only a few times. V is TRBV20-1 and J is TRBJ2-3, with D possibly TRBD2 on 5 matching bases. Deletions cut 3 bases from V and 6 bases from J, with 7 bases between. Germline V lookup: CDR1 DFQATT, CDR2 SNEGSKA (reference sequence). The CDR3 consists of 11 residues. In DNA form, the CDR3 reads TGCAGTGCTAGGAGGGCTGATACGCAGTATTTT. This gives the protein CSARRADTQYF.

The chain joins TRBV28 to TRBJ1-6; 9 nucleotides agree with TRBD1. CDR3 size: 16 residues. With 5 bases clipped from V and 5 bases from J, the junction kept 7 bases outside the gene matches. CDR1 and CDR2 (germline): MDHEN, SYDVKM. The CDR3 nucleotides are TGTGCCAGCAGTCCCTCTGGACAGGGGAATAATTCACCCCTCCACTTT. Its protein is CASSPSGQGNNSPLHF.

This clonotype has a handful of counts. The chain couples TRBV6-5 to TRBJ1-5; D perhaps matches TRBD1 (5 bases). The CDR3 spans 14 residues. CDR1 and CDR2 from the germline V gene are MNHEY and SVGAGI. V was clipped by 0 bases and J by 7 bases, with 10 bases between them. The CDR3 DNA is TGTGCCAGCAGTTACTCGGGGGTCGGCCAGCCCCAGCATTTT. This codes for CASSYSGVGQPQHF.

This chain joins TRBV4-1 and TRBJ2-7, with 13 bases aligning to TRBD2. Germline values: CDR1 MGHRA, CDR2 YSYEKL. CDR3 size: 19 residues. V lost 0 bases to trimming and J lost 0 bases; unmatched junction nucleotides: 8. The CDR3 loop is CASSQDCGLAGEGSYEQYF. The CDR3 DNA sequence: TGCGCCAGCAGCCAAGATTGCGGACTAGCGGGAGAAGGCTCCTACGAGCAGTACTTC.

This clonotype was counted many times. The gene calls are TRBV19 and TRBJ2-1, with 9 positions matching TRBD2. This CDR3 has 17 residues. Trimming cost V 1 base and J 5 bases; bases outside gene matches: 9. Germline CDR1 LNHDA, CDR2 SQIVND (reference sequence). CDR3: CASSIAAASGKNNEQFF. CDR3 bases: TGTGCCAGTAGTATAGCCGCGGCTAGCGGGAAGAACAATGAGCAGTTCTTC.

This clonotype was found many times. The V gene is TRBV28, the J gene TRBJ2-7, with D perhaps matching TRBD2 (6 bases). Germline-derived CDR1 and CDR2 are MDHEN and SYDVKM. Trimming removed 3 bases at V and 4 bases at J, with 13 bases between. This CDR3 contains 14 residues. Here the CDR3 DNA reads TGTGCCAGCAGTTTTTCGGGAGCTGAATACGAGCAGTACTTC. Translating gives CASSFSGAEYEQYF. The full variable domain, its missing parts supplied by reference TRBV28 and TRBJ2-7, is DVKVTQSSRYLVKRTGEKVFLECVQDMDHENMFWYRQDPGLGLRLIYFSYDVKMKEKGDIPEGYSVSREKKERFSLILESASTNQTSMYLCASSFSGAEYEQYFGPGTRLTVT.

The genes are TRBV30 and TRBJ2-2; 8 bases match TRBD2. Trimming at V came to 0 bases and at J to 8 bases, leaving 17 bases not matched to a gene. The germline V gene has CDR1 GTSNPN and CDR2 SVGIG (reference sequence). The CDR3 loop spans 18 amino acids. The CDR3 sequence: CAWSVAGTGGPWDGELFF. CDR3 bases: TGTGCCTGGAGTGTAGCCGGAACGGGAGGGCCTTGGGATGGGGAGCTGTTTTTT.

This clonotype was picked up many times. This chain joins TRBV3-1 and TRBJ2-1; D unresolved. Germline V gives CDR1 LGHDT, CDR2 YNNKEL (reference sequence). This CDR3 is built from 14 residues. Trimming removed 6 bases from V and 5 bases from J, with 14 bases in between. The CDR3 DNA follows: TGTGCCAGCAGTCCGGGCCCTTCCCACAATGAGCAGTTCTTC. This codes for CASSPGPSHNEQFF.

On this clonotype: The junction does not match germline at one end; this may be a read error. The chain joins TRBV3-1 to TRBJ1-5; unclear D gene. This CDR3 has 13 residues. From germline, CDR1 is LGHDT and CDR2 YNNKEL (reference sequence). CDR3 in DNA: TGTGCCTGCAGCCAAGATGGGGTTCAGCCCCAGCATTTT. Protein: CACSQDGVQPQHF. The full variable domain, completed using reference TRBV3-1 and TRBJ1-5, is DTAVSQTPKYLVTQMGNDKSIKCEQNLGHDTMYWYKQDSKKFLKIMFSYNNKELIINETVPNRFSPKSPDKAHLNLHINSLELGDSAVYFCACSQDGVQPQHFGDGTRLSIL.

The chain couples TRBV25-1 to TRBJ2-1, with D uncertain. Germline-derived CDR1 and CDR2 are MGHDK and SYGVNS. V was shortened by 3 bases and J by 8 bases, with 5 bases between the two germline ends. This CDR3 comprises 11 residues. The CDR3 bases are TGTGCCAGCAGTGATATGTATGAGCAGTTCTTC. Amino acids: CASSDMYEQFF.

The CDR3 region has the DNA TGCAGTGCTGAACAGGGCTTGAACACTGAAGCTTTCTTT. This codes for CSAEQGLNTEAFF. The chain uses TRBV20-1 and TRBJ1-1; TRBD1 is a possible D gene (6 bases). Trimming pared 5 bases from V and 0 bases from J, leaving 10 bases between. The CDR3 is 13 amino acids. Germline V gives CDR1 DFQATT, CDR2 SNEGSKA (reference sequence).

At least ten counts were recorded for this clonotype. The genes are TRBV27 and TRBJ2-1; 8 bases line up with TRBD2. Germline V CDR1 and CDR2: MNHEY, SMNVEV (reference sequence). With V trimmed by 8 bases and J by 8 bases, 11 bases remained unmatched. This CDR3 contains 14 residues. CDR3 nucleotide sequence: TGTGCCAGCTCCTCGAGCGGGAGTATCTATGAGCAGTTCTTC. Its translation is CASSSSGSIYEQFF.

Only a few counts were recorded for this clonotype. The chain carries TRBV5-6 and TRBJ2-1; no firm D call. This CDR3 contains 14 residues. The V end lost 4 bases, the J end lost 6 bases, and 14 bases lay between the germline ends. CDR1 is SGHDT, CDR2 YYEEEE, per germline. CDR3 region: CASSPPGVVNEQFF. DNA for the CDR3: TGTGCCAGCAGCCCACCCGGAGTAGTCAATGAGCAGTTCTTC.

This chain uses TRBV6-1 with TRBJ2-5; D is perhaps TRBD1 (6 bases). The CDR3 is 14 amino acids. The germline V gene has CDR1 MNHNS and CDR2 SASEGT. V dropped 2 bases and J dropped 4 bases, with 11 bases sitting between them. This CDR3 reads CASSETGWGETQYF. In DNA form, the CDR3 reads TGTGCCAGCAGTGAAACAGGGTGGGGAGAGACCCAGTACTTC.

This rearrangement joins TRBV12-3 or TRBV12-4 to TRBJ2-7; 8 bases are a match to TRBD1. The CDR3 totals 14 residues. The ends lost 7 bases at V and 4 bases at J; junction bases unmatched: 9. DNA of the CDR3: TGTGCCAGCACGGTGACAGGGGTGGCATACGAGCAGTACTTC. Protein: CASTVTGVAYEQYF.